This T cell receptor beta chain is drawn from a study of radiotherapy plus CTLA-4 blockade in lung cancer. The study's findings and limits: Strongest reported response predictors: early blood clone changes and post-radiation interferon-beta.

This clone was seen only a few times. Its antigen remains unidentified. Here immunoSEQ multiplex PCR was the method, and the copy in TCRdb shows in-frame clones only, minus some. The sample has about 15,000 clones; about 70% are singletons. With ipilimumab providing CTLA-4 blockade, focal radiation was administered to patients who had chemo-refractory metastatic non-small-cell lung cancer. V was cut by 5 bases and J by 6 bases, with 7 bases left in between. This CDR3 contains 11 residues. CDR1 and CDR2 from the germline V gene are MGHDK and SYGVNS. This clonotype originated in a human donor with non-small cell lung cancer whose response to radiotherapy plus ipilimumab could not be evaluated. Material: peripheral blood, obtained from a patient treated with radiotherapy plus ipilimumab. The chain combines TRBV25-1 with TRBJ1-1; D remains unclear. CDR3 loop: CASSSGPEAFF. For the CDR3, the DNA is TGTGCCAGCAGTTCAGGTCCTGAAGCTTTCTTT.